A selection of T cell receptor beta chains follows, all from one sample in a study of T cells in Graves' hyperthyroidism and ophthalmopathy. In TCRdb, the multiplex PCR reads were re-called with MiXCR into one record per CDR3 protein. In the table there are roughly 57,000 distinct CDR3 sequences, about 50% of which are singletons. Sequenced material: blood. The receptors here all came from a woman in her sixties or seventies with Graves' ophthalmopathy. CDR3s include the opening cysteine and the closing phenylalanine or tryptophan. The D gene is left open where the match is weak. Some rows mark clone size as missing; the rest say once, few, many or name a class of expanded clone.

CDR3 DNA	CDR3 protein	D gene	J gene	V gene	clone size
TGCGCCAGCAGCTTGTGGACTAGCGGGACAGACACCGGGGAGCTGTTTTTT	CASSLWTSGTDTGELFF	TRBD2	TRBJ2-2	TRBV5-1	-
TGTGCCAGCAGCGAAAGCACAGGGGACGCAACTAATGAAAAACTGTTTTTT	CASSESTGDATNEKLFF	TRBD1	TRBJ1-4	TRBV9	many
TGTGCTAGCAGCTTAGCGAAGACGGCCGAGCAGTACTTC	CASSLAKTAEQYF	-	TRBJ2-7	TRBV7-7	few
TGTGCCAGCAGCTCCCCAAAGGGGGGATATAACTATGGCTACACCTTC	CASSSPKGGYNYGYTF	-	TRBJ1-2	TRBV11-2	once
TGTGCCAGCAGTGAGGGGCAGGGGGTATTTAGAACAGGTGACAATCAGCCCCAGCATTTT	CASSEGQGVFRTGDNQPQHF	TRBD1	TRBJ1-5	TRBV6-1	many
TGCGCCAGCAGCTCAGGACTAGCGGGGTCGATAAGCCAAGAGACCCAGTACTTC	CASSSGLAGSISQETQYF	TRBD2	TRBJ2-5	TRBV5-1	-
TGTGCCAGCAAGAGGGGGGTTGTAGGGAATGAGCAGTTCTTC	CASKRGVVGNEQFF	-	TRBJ2-1	TRBV7-9	-
TGTGCCAGCAGCTTAGGGTCTAGCGGGATATATACAGATACGCAGTATTTT	CASSLGSSGIYTDTQYF	TRBD2	TRBJ2-3	TRBV7-9	many
TGTGCCAGCAGCTCTCGCTATGGACTAGCGGGAATGTCGAACACCGGGGAGCTGTTTTTT	CASSSRYGLAGMSNTGELFF	TRBD2	TRBJ2-2	TRBV11-2	many
TGTGCCAGCAGCCCACCGGCGATTCCCTACGAGCAGTACTTC	CASSPPAIPYEQYF	-	TRBJ2-7	TRBV7-9	-
TGTGCCAGCAGCTCACCGGGGGGGCAAGAGACCCAGTACTTC	CASSSPGGQETQYF	TRBD2	TRBJ2-5	TRBV7-6	-
TGTGCCAGCAGTTTATTTCAGGGGGCGAAAGAGACCCAGTACTTC	CASSLFQGAKETQYF	TRBD1	TRBJ2-5	TRBV12-3/TRBV12-4	many
TGCGCCAGCAGCTTACTAGCGGGGGGGCCCCACGAGCAGTACTTC	CASSLLAGGPHEQYF	TRBD2	TRBJ2-7	TRBV5-1	many
TGTGCCAGTAGGCGGAGTGGCCCCTACAATGAGCAGTTCTTC	CASRRSGPYNEQFF	-	TRBJ2-1	TRBV19	many
TGTGCCAGCAGTACCGCCTTAACAGGGGAGATGAACACTGAAGCTTTCTTT	CASSTALTGEMNTEAFF	TRBD1	TRBJ1-1	TRBV12-3/TRBV12-4	-
TGTGCCAGCAGCCCCACAGGTAGCACAGATACGCAGTATTTT	CASSPTGSTDTQYF	-	TRBJ2-3	TRBV5-5	many
TGTGCCACCAGCAGAGATATAGCCCCCTCCTACAATGAGCAGTTCTTC	CATSRDIAPSYNEQFF	-	TRBJ2-1	TRBV15	medium-sized
TGTGCCAGCAGATTGGGAAACTCTGGAAACACCATATATTTT	CASRLGNSGNTIYF	-	TRBJ1-3	TRBV7-2	many
TGTGCTAGCAGCTTGGGGACAGGGGAGGGAGAGACCCAGTACTTC	CASSLGTGEGETQYF	TRBD1	TRBJ2-5	TRBV7-7	-
TGTGCCAGCAGTGGGGGGGTCTACGAGCAGTACTTC	CASSGGVYEQYF	-	TRBJ2-7	TRBV6-1	many
TGCAGTGCTAGGGATTCGGGTGAGCAGTTCTTC	CSARDSGEQFF	-	TRBJ2-1	TRBV20-1	-
TGTGCCAGCAGCTTAGCTCCTAGCAAGGAGACCCAGCATTTT	CASSLAPSKETQHF	-	TRBJ1-5	TRBV7-6	-
TGTGCCACCAGTGCCGGGGTAGGAACTGAAGCTTTCTTT	CATSAGVGTEAFF	-	TRBJ1-1	TRBV24-1	-
TGTGCCAGCAGCCCACAATCGGGACAGTTCTATGGCTACACCTTC	CASSPQSGQFYGYTF	TRBD1	TRBJ1-2	TRBV7-2	-
TGTGCCAGCAGCTTAGAGGGGCGCACAAGAAACATTCAGTACTTC	CASSLEGRTRNIQYF	-	TRBJ2-4	TRBV13	many
TGTGCCAGCAGCGTTTCGGACAGGGCGTCTGAAGCTTTCTTT	CASSVSDRASEAFF	TRBD1	TRBJ1-1	TRBV9	many
TGTGCCATCAGTGAGACCGGGACAGGAGTATTAGAGACCCAGTACTTC	CAISETGTGVLETQYF	TRBD1	TRBJ2-5	TRBV10-3	-
TGTGCCAGCAGTCACGGGGGCAGCAATCAGCCCCAGCATTTT	CASSHGGSNQPQHF	-	TRBJ1-5	TRBV6-1	many
TGTGCCAGCACTACCCTAGCGGGGGGCGAGGAGACCCAGTACTTC	CASTTLAGGEETQYF	TRBD2	TRBJ2-5	TRBV12-3/TRBV12-4	many
TGTGCCAGCAGTGGTCCGGGTAGCGGGTCTCTTGGCGGGGGGGATACTGAAGCTTTCTTT	CASSGPGSGSLGGGDTEAFF	-	TRBJ1-1	TRBV2	-
TGCAGTGCACTCACTAGCGGGAGTAAGACCCAGTACTTC	CSALTSGSKTQYF	TRBD2	TRBJ2-5	TRBV20-1	once
TGCGCCAGCAGCTTTGTTGGGGGAGGGTCCAATCAGCCCCAGCATTTT	CASSFVGGGSNQPQHF	-	TRBJ1-5	TRBV5-1	-
TGTGCCAGCAGCGTGGGCCTAGCGGGAGGGCAGAACGAGCAGTACTTC	CASSVGLAGGQNEQYF	TRBD2	TRBJ2-7	TRBV9	-
TGTGCCAGCAGTCAAACTTGGGCTCAGCTCCAGCATTTT	CASSQTWAQLQHF	-	TRBJ1-5	TRBV2	-
TGTGCCAGTAGTATCGGAGGAGGGAGGAGCACAGATACGCAGTATTTT	CASSIGGGRSTDTQYF	-	TRBJ2-3	TRBV19	many
TGTGCCAGCAGGGGGCTCACTGAAGCTTTCTTT	CASRGLTEAFF	-	TRBJ1-1	TRBV27	many
TGTGCCATCAGGGGGTACCACGGGGATACGCAGTATTTT	CAIRGYHGDTQYF	-	TRBJ2-3	TRBV10-3	-
TGTGCCATCGGGGGGGACTCCTACGAGCAGTACTTC	CAIGGDSYEQYF	TRBD2	TRBJ2-7	TRBV10-3	many
TGCGCCAGCAGGACTAGCGGGGGGGCCTCAGAGACCCAGTACTTC	CASRTSGGASETQYF	TRBD2	TRBJ2-5	TRBV10-2	many
TGCGCCAGCAGCCAGGGGAACGAGTGGACCGGGGAGCTGTTTTTT	CASSQGNEWTGELFF	-	TRBJ2-2	TRBV5-5	-
TGTGCCAGCAGCCAAGCAGCGGGGACTGAAGCTTTCTTT	CASSQAAGTEAFF	-	TRBJ1-1	TRBV4-2	-
TGTACCACCAGCAGAGATCTAGTCACAGATACGCGGTATTTC	CTTSRDLVTDTRYF	-	TRBJ2-3	TRBV15	-
TGTGCCACCAGTGACCCGGACGGGGCCGGGCAGCCCCAGCATTTC	CATSDPDGAGQPQHF	-	TRBJ1-5	TRBV24-1	few
TGCGCCAGCAAGGCGGGGACAGGGGTCAACAATGAGCAGTTCTTC	CASKAGTGVNNEQFF	TRBD1	TRBJ2-1	TRBV5-1	many
TGTGCCAGCAGCCAAACAGAGAACACTGAAGCTTTCTTT	CASSQTENTEAFF	-	TRBJ1-1	TRBV2	many
TGTGCCAGCAGCAGGGGTGGCGGGGCCAACGTCCTGACTTTC	CASSRGGGANVLTF	-	TRBJ2-6	TRBV6-2/TRBV6-3	many
TGTGCCAGCAGTACCGCCTTAACAGGGGAGGGAGATACGCAGTATTTT	CASSTALTGEGDTQYF	-	TRBJ2-3	TRBV12-3/TRBV12-4	-
TGTGCCAGCAGTGAAAACAGGATGGATACGCAGTATTTT	CASSENRMDTQYF	-	TRBJ2-3	TRBV2	many
TGTGCCAGCAGCGTAGCCGGGGATTCACCCCTCCACTTT	CASSVAGDSPLHF	-	TRBJ1-6	TRBV9	-
TGTGCCAGCAGCCTAGACAGGGGAGACACAGATACGCAGTATTTT	CASSLDRGDTDTQYF	TRBD1	TRBJ2-3	TRBV7-7	many